This T cell receptor (beta chain) was obtained from a study of CD8+CD57+ T cells in acquired aplastic anemia. Whole-study context: Sorted CD4+ and CD8+ cell DNA averaged roughly 3 ug.

Notes on this clonotype: The antigen is not known. This may stem from a read error, because a much larger clone lies one nucleotide away.

Profiling that covered TCR beta VDJ and CDR3 relied on genomic DNA as its template. TCRdb redid the calling of the reads with MiXCR, one entry per CDR3 protein. The sample shows more than 150,000 distinct CDR3 sequences, around half of them seen only once. Individuals selected for sequencing had exhibited CD8+CD57+ cell expansion on flow cytometry. A severe acquired aplastic anemia diagnosis applied to all patients. Blood was sampled before the patients had received any therapy. Study results and limitations: Around 29 shared CD8+ CDR3s appeared highly expressed within patients' immunodominant clones.

The TCR comes from a human donor with aplastic anemia. Material: sorted CD4+, CD8+, or CD8+CD57+ T cells (not recorded which) from PBMCs.

The CDR3 sequence: CASSQDPLVAVTYEQYF. CDR3 DNA: TGCGCCAGCAGCCAAGATCCCTTAGTAGCGGTTACCTACGAGCAGTACTTC. V is TRBV4-1 and J is TRBJ2-7; D is perhaps TRBD2 (6 bases). Germline-derived CDR1 and CDR2 are MGHRA and YSYEKL. This CDR3 spans 17 amino acids. V was clipped by 0 bases and J by 2 bases, with 17 bases between them.